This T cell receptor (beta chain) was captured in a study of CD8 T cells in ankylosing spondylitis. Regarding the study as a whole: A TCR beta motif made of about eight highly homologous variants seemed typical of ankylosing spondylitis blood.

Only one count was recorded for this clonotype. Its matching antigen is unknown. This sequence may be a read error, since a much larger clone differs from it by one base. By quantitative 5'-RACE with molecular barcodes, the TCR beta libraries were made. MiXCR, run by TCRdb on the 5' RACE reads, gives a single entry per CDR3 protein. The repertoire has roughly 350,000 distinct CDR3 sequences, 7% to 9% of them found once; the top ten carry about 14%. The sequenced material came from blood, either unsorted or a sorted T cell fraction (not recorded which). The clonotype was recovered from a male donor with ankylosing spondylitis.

The CDR3 nucleotides read TGCGCCAGCAGCCAAGTTACCGGGACAGGGAATCAGCCCCTGCATTTT. Translated, it gives CASSQVTGTGNQPLHF. The rearrangement uses TRBV4-1 and TRBJ1-5; 9 bases map to TRBD1. The CDR3 contains 16 residues. Germline CDR1 reads MGHRA; CDR2 reads YSYEKL.